This TCR beta chain was captured by sequencing in a study of T-cell reconstitution after alpha-beta-depleted transplantation in children (dated by TCRdb to about 2016). With regard to the full study: Using TCR repertoire profiling, the study quantitatively followed how T-cell immune reconstitution unfolded in children after TCRalphabeta/CD19-depleted allogeneic hematopoietic cell transplantation.

Spanning cysteine to phenylalanine, the CDR3 consists of 11 amino acids. CDR3 DNA only is kept here, 33 bases in frame from base 1. As encoded in the germline V gene, CDR1 is SQVTM while CDR2 is ANQGSEA. V loses 7 bases, J loses 6 bases, and the germline ends lie 9 bases apart. There are many counts of this clonotype. Its antigen has not been determined. No qualities accompany the bases; no much larger clone lies one base away. Library prep was done by PCR. Sequenced on an Illumina HiSeq 2500. TCR library preparation used molecular barcoding, with unique molecular identifiers applied to normalize quantification of the TCRbeta repertoire. Clones were called with MiXCR by TCRdb after fastp trimmed the public reads at Q25, and only in-frame beta chains were retained. Merged by CDR3 protein, the rows form single entries marked with the most common genes and DNA. For this sample there are about 400,000 distinct CDR3 sequences; 20% appear just once. Clones ranked in the top ten supply around 4% of the sample.

The chain uses TRBV29-1 and TRBJ2-2, with no reliable assignment of the D segment. Sequenced material: PBMCs from the stem cell graft donor, taken from the stem cell graft. The receptor was derived from a human donor who donated a stem cell graft to a child with acute myeloid leukemia. The DNA reads as follows: TGCAGCGATCACGGACCCGGGGAGCTGTTTTTT. Translation gives CSDHGPGELFF.